Each of the 23 T cell receptor beta chains below was sequenced from the same sample in a study of T cells in Graves' hyperthyroidism and ophthalmopathy. Amplification of TCR beta CDR3 regions used RNA as the template. HTBI primers were used for first-round RT-PCR of the TCR CDR3. In TCRdb, the multiplex PCR reads were re-called with MiXCR into one record per CDR3 protein. The sample records over 550,000 distinct CDR3 sequences, 16% being singletons. The sample taken for sequencing was blood. These receptors all come from a woman under 30 with Graves' hyperthyroidism.

In its sample, this clonotype was seen many times. This chain joins TRBV27 and TRBJ1-3, with unresolved D. This CDR3 comprises 15 residues. The germline V and J ends were trimmed by 0 bases and 4 bases, with 10 bases remaining between them. From germline, CDR1 is MNHEY and CDR2 SMNVEV (reference sequence). The CDR3 DNA is TGTGCCAGCAGTTTATCCCCGAACGCCGGAAACACCATATATTTT. Protein product: CASSLSPNAGNTIYF.

This clonotype has at least ten counts. The chain has TRBV7-8 and TRBJ1-5; maybe TRBD1 (6 bases). Trimming took 4 bases from V and 2 from J, leaving 15 bases between them. The CDR3 contains 16 residues. CDR1 and CDR2 from the germline V gene are SGHVS and FQNEAQ. This CDR3 reads CASSSYQGKGNQPQHF. CDR3 coding DNA: TGTGCCAGCAGCTCCTATCAGGGGAAGGGCAATCAGCCCCAGCATTTT.

The chain has TRBV5-4 and TRBJ2-3; the D is unclear. In germline, CDR1 is SGHNT, CDR2 YYREEE (reference sequence). The CDR3 sequence is 14 residues long. Deletions cut 0 bases from V and 6 bases from J, with 11 bases between. CDR3 residues: CASSLGAPADTQYF. The CDR3 DNA reads TGTGCCAGCAGCTTGGGAGCGCCCGCGGATACGCAGTATTTT.

In this sample, this clonotype turned up many times. V and J are TRBV12-3 or TRBV12-4 and TRBJ2-1; 15 positions agree with TRBD2. The CDR3 is made up of 15 amino acids. Trimming took 7 bases from V and 8 from J; bases not matched to a gene: 6. CDR3 DNA: TGTGCCAGCACTCCGGGGACTAGCGGGGGGTATGAGCAGTTCTTC. It translates to CASTPGTSGGYEQFF.

Many counts were recorded for this clonotype. V gene TRBV20-1 combines with J gene TRBJ2-7; 9 bases match TRBD2. Germline assignment: CDR1 DFQATT and CDR2 SNEGSKA (reference sequence). The V and J ends lost 4 bases and 4 bases, in that order; junction bases with no gene match: 2. This CDR3 spans 12 amino acids. This chain's CDR3 is CSAIAGAYEQYF. For the CDR3, the DNA is TGCAGTGCTATAGCGGGAGCTTACGAGCAGTACTTC.

The rearrangement links TRBV19 to TRBJ1-6; 7 nucleotides match TRBD1. The junction had 7 bases not matched to a gene; V was cut back by 8 bases and J by 9 bases. Germline V lookup: CDR1 LNHDA, CDR2 SQIVND (reference sequence). This CDR3 is 13 amino acids long. Written as DNA, the CDR3 is TGTGCCAGTGCGGACAGGCCGATTTCACCCCTCCACTTT. This codes for CASADRPISPLHF.

As for this clonotype: A much more abundant neighbour one base away suggests this may be a read error. The chain links TRBV2 to TRBJ2-6; TRBD2 matches at 12 bases. This CDR3 is 17 amino acids long. Germline V gene data show CDR1 as SNHLY and CDR2 as FYNNEI. J lost 4 bases, V lost 4 bases, and 5 bases had no gene match. DNA for the CDR3: TGTGCCAGCAGTGCGACTAGCGGGGGCCTGGGGGCCAACGTCCTGACTTTC. It specifies CASSATSGGLGANVLTF.

The table lists this clonotype with many counts. This chain links TRBV20-1 with TRBJ2-3, with TRBD2 identical over 7 bases. Germline trimming cut 3 bases from V and 0 bases from J; bases unmatched to any gene: 9. The CDR3 is 16 amino acids. Germline CDR1 reads DFQATT; CDR2 reads SNEGSKA (reference sequence). The CDR3 region has the DNA TGCAGTGCTAGTTTTTCGCGGGGGTCTAGCACAGATACGCAGTATTTT. Its protein product is CSASFSRGSSTDTQYF.

This clonotype was recorded a few times. V and J are TRBV18 and TRBJ1-5; unclear D gene. CDR3 length: 13 residues. Germline CDR1 and CDR2: KGHSH and LQKENI. The V end lost 5 bases, the J end lost 5 bases, and 10 bases lay between the germline ends. CDR3 DNA sequence: TGTGCCAGCTCAAGGGTAACCGATCAGCCCCAGCATTTT. It is translated as CASSRVTDQPQHF.

This clonotype was observed a handful of times. The rearrangement joins TRBV12-3 or TRBV12-4 to TRBJ1-2; D uncertain. V was shortened by 3 bases and J by 4 bases, with 12 bases between the two germline ends. This CDR3 comprises 14 residues. The DNA of the CDR3 is TGTGCCAGCAGTTTGGGCAGGTTCAGCTATGGCTACACCTTC. It is translated as CASSLGRFSYGYTF.

The chain joins TRBV24-1 to TRBJ2-1; 7 bases agree with TRBD1. The CDR3 covers 15 residues. Trimming removed 1 base from V and 5 bases from J; junction bases left unmatched: 4. Germline V lookup: CDR1 KGHDR, CDR2 SFDVKD. The CDR3 spells CATSDLDRDHNEQFF. The CDR3 region has the DNA TGTGCCACCAGTGATTTAGACAGGGACCACAATGAGCAGTTCTTC.

Only one count was recorded for this clonotype. The chain employs TRBV11-2 and TRBJ2-7, with TRBD1 identical over 11 bases. The germline V gene has CDR1 SGHAT and CDR2 FQNNGV. Trimming at V came to 1 base and at J to 5 bases, leaving 7 bases not matched to a gene. The CDR3 runs to 16 residues. CDR3 in amino acids: CASSLGGQGATNEQYF. In DNA form, the CDR3 reads TGTGCCAGCAGCTTAGGAGGACAGGGGGCAACGAACGAGCAGTACTTC.

This clonotype was counted between two and nine times. The CDR3 here is CASSQVAHQETQYF. CDR3 DNA: TGTGCCAGCAGCCAAGTTGCACACCAAGAGACCCAGTACTTC. The gene calls are TRBV3-1 and TRBJ2-5; D is ambiguous. Per germline, CDR1 LGHDT and CDR2 YNNKEL (reference sequence). This CDR3 has 14 amino acids. V was clipped by 1 base and J by 0 bases, with 6 bases between them.

This clonotype was found many times. The chain employs TRBV12-3 or TRBV12-4 and TRBJ2-7; D is ambiguous. Trimming removed 6 bases from V and 0 bases from J, with 9 bases in between. This CDR3 region has 13 residues. The CDR3 here is CASSIQRSYEQYF. The CDR3 DNA follows: TGTGCCAGCAGCATCCAGCGCTCCTACGAGCAGTACTTC.

This clonotype was counted ten times or more. V usage is TRBV7-9 and J usage is TRBJ2-1; 13 bases line up with TRBD2. The junction had 8 bases not matched to a gene; V was cut back by 5 bases and J by 4 bases. The length of the CDR3 is 17 residues. Germline V gives CDR1 SEHNR, CDR2 FQNEAQ (reference sequence). CDR3 in DNA: TGTGCCAGCAGCCCAACCCTACTAGCGGGAGGGTACAATGAGCAGTTCTTC. Translation gives CASSPTLLAGGYNEQFF.

This clonotype was seen a handful of times. The chain links TRBV5-1 to TRBJ2-7, with a weak D call TRBD1 (5 bases). Germline V gives CDR1 SGHRS, CDR2 YFSETQ. CDR3 length: 13 residues. V lost 3 bases, J lost 0 bases, and 7 bases lay in between. The CDR3 DNA sequence: TGCGCCAGCAGCTCGGACAACTCCTACGAGCAGTACTTC. This codes for CASSSDNSYEQYF.

The V and J genes are TRBV10-1 and TRBJ1-2, with TRBD1 identical over 9 bases. Losses at the gene ends were 8 bases for V and 6 bases for J; bases not matched to a gene: 10. This CDR3 comprises 14 residues. Germline CDR1 reads WNHNN; CDR2 reads SYGVQD (reference sequence). In DNA, the CDR3 is TGCGCCAGCGAGGACAGGGGATACTTGCATGGCTACACCTTC. Protein: CASEDRGYLHGYTF.

V usage is TRBV6-1 and J usage is TRBJ2-7; 8 positions match TRBD2. V trimming: 6 bases; J trimming: 0 bases; junction bases outside the gene matches: 1. The CDR3 loop spans 13 amino acids. Germline assignment: CDR1 MNHNS and CDR2 SASEGT. As DNA, the CDR3 is TGTGCCAGCAGGACTAGCGCCTCCTACGAGCAGTACTTC. It encodes CASRTSASYEQYF.

This clonotype was recorded once. The gene calls are TRBV18 and TRBJ1-5; perhaps TRBD1 as D (6 bases). V was trimmed by 3 bases and J by 5 bases, leaving 17 bases between them. The CDR3 has 16 amino acids. The germline V gene encodes CDR1 KGHSH and CDR2 LQKENI. The CDR3 loop reads CASSPAGQFRDQPQHF. DNA for the CDR3: TGTGCCAGCTCACCCGCTGGACAGTTTCGGGATCAGCCCCAGCATTTT.

J is TRBJ2-1 and V is TRBV29-1; the D gene is possibly TRBD2 (7 bases). The length of the CDR3 is 12 residues. Trimming pared 6 bases from V and 8 bases from J, leaving 14 bases between. Germline assignment: CDR1 SQVTM and CDR2 ANQGSEA. The CDR3 DNA reads TGCAGCGTCAAAAGGGGGGGGGATGAGCAGTTCTTC. This translates into CSVKRGGDEQFF.

The chain recombines TRBV28 with TRBJ1-2; no firm D call. The germline V gene encodes CDR1 MDHEN and CDR2 SYDVKM. The CDR3 is made up of 14 amino acids. Trimming cost V 6 bases and J 4 bases, with 15 bases left between them. The CDR3 sequence is CASSDDGSIYGYTF. The CDR3, as DNA: TGTGCCAGCAGCGATGACGGGTCCATCTATGGCTACACCTTC.

In its sample, this clonotype was seen many times. This chain uses TRBV27 with TRBJ1-1; no firm D call. Trimming removed 6 bases from V and 0 bases from J, with 8 bases in between. There are 13 residues in the CDR3. Germline V gene sequence: CDR1 MNHEY, CDR2 SMNVEV (reference sequence). The CDR3 DNA sequence: TGTGCCAGCAGCCCCTTCATGAACACTGAAGCTTTCTTT. It yields the protein CASSPFMNTEAFF.

At least ten counts were recorded for this clonotype. The chain joins TRBV6-2 or TRBV6-3 to TRBJ2-1, with TRBD2 as a possible D gene (5 bases). V dropped 8 bases and J dropped 0 bases, with 8 bases sitting between them. From germline, CDR1 is MNHEY and CDR2 SVGEGT. The CDR3 has 13 residues. The CDR3 loop reads CASQGSSYNEQFF. CDR3 sequence (DNA): TGTGCCAGCCAAGGGAGCTCCTACAATGAGCAGTTCTTC.